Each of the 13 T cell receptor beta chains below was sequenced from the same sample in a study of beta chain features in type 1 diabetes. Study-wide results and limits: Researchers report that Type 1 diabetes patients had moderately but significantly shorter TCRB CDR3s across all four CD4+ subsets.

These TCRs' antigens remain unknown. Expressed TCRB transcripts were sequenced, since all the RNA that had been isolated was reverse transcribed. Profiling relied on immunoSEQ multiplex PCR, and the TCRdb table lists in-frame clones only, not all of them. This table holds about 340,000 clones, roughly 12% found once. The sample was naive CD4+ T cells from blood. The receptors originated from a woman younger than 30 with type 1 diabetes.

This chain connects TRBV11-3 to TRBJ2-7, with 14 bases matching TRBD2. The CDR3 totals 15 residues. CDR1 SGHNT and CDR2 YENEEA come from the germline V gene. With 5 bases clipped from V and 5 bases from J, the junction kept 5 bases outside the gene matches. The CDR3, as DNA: TGTGCCAGCAGCCTGAGACTAGCGGGAGGGCACGAGCAGTACGTC. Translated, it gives CASSLRLAGGHEQYV.

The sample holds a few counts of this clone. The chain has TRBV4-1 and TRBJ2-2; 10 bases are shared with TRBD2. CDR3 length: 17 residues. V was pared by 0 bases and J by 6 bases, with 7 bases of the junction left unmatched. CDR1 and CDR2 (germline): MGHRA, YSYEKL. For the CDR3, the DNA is TGCGCCAGCAGCCAAGATCGCGCTAGCGGGAGCCCCGGGGAGCTGTTTTTT. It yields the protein CASSQDRASGSPGELFF.

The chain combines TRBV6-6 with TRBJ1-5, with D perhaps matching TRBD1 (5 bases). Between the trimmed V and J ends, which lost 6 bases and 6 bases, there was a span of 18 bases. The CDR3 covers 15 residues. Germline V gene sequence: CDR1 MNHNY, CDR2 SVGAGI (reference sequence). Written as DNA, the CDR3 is TGTGCCAGCAGGGAACCGGGACTATTAGGTCAGCCCCAGCATTTT. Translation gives CASREPGLLGQPQHF.

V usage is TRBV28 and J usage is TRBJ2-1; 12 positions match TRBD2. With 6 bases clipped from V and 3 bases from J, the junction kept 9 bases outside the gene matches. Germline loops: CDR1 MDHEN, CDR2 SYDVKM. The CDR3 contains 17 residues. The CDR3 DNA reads TGTGCCAGCAGAACGGGGGGGGGACTAGCGGGCTACAATGAGCAGTTCTTC. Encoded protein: CASRTGGGLAGYNEQFF.

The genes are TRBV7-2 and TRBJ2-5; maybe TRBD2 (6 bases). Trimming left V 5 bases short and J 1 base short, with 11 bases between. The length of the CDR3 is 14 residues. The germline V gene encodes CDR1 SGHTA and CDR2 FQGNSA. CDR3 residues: CASSPPSVQETQYF. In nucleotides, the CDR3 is TGTGCCAGCAGCCCCCCTAGCGTCCAAGAGACCCAGTACTTC. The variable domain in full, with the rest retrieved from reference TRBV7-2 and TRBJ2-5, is GAGVSQSPSNKVTEKGKDVELRCDPISGHTALYWYRQSLGQGLEFLIYFQGNSAPDKSGLPSDRFSAERTGGSVSTLTIQRTQQEDSAVYLCASSPPSVQETQYFGPGTRLLVL.

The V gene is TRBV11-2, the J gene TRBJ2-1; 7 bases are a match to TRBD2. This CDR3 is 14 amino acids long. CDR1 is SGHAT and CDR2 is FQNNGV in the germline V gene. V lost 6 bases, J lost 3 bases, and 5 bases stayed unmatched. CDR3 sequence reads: CASRGLADYNEQFF. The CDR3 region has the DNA TGTGCCAGCAGGGGGCTAGCGGACTACAATGAGCAGTTCTTC.

The CDR3 spells CASSLIVTGGNEQFF. The CDR3 DNA reads as TGCGCCAGCAGCTTGATAGTCACAGGGGGCAATGAGCAGTTCTTC. V and J are TRBV5-1 and TRBJ2-1, with TRBD1 matching 8 bases. Germline V gene data show CDR1 as SGHRS and CDR2 as YFSETQ. The CDR3 is made up of 15 amino acids. J gave up 6 bases and V 1 base, and 6 bases lay outside the gene matches.

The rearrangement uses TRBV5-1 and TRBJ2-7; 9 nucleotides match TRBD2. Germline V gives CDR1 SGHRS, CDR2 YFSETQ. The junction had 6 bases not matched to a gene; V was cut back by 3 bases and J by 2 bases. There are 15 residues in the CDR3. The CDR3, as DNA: TGCGCCAGCAGCTGGACTAGCGACCCTCCCTACGAGCAGTACTTC. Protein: CASSWTSDPPYEQYF.

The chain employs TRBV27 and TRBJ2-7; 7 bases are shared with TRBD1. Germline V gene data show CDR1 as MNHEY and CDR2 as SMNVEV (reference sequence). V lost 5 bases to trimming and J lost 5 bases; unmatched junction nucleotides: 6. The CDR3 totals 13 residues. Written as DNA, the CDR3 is TGTGCCAGCAGTCGCAGGGGGATGGACGAGCAGTACTTC. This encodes CASSRRGMDEQYF.

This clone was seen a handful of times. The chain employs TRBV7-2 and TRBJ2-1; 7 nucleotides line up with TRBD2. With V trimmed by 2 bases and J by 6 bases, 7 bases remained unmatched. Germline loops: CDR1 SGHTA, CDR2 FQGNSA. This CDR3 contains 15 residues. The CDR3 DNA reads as TGTGCCAGCAGCTTAAGGGCTAGCGGAGTCAATGAGCAGTTCTTC. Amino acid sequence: CASSLRASGVNEQFF.

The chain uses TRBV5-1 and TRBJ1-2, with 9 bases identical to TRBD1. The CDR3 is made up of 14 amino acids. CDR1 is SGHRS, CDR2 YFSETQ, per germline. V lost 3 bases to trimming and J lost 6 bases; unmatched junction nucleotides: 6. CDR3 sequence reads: CASSWDRELNGYTF. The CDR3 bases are TGCGCCAGCAGCTGGGACAGGGAATTGAATGGCTACACCTTC. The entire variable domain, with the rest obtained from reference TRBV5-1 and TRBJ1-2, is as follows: KAGVTQTPRYLIKTRGQQVTLSCSPISGHRSVSWYQQTPGQGLQFLFEYFSETQRNKGNFPGRFSGRQFSNSRSEMNVSTLELGDSALYLCASSWDRELNGYTFGSGTRLTVV.

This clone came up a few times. CDR3 residues: CASSLGGRVYGYTF. The CDR3 coding sequence is TGTGCCAGCAGCTTAGGCGGCAGGGTGTATGGCTACACCTTC. This sequence joins TRBV11-2 and TRBJ1-2, with D perhaps TRBD1 (5 bases). Germline V gene sequence: CDR1 SGHAT, CDR2 FQNNGV. The germline V and J ends were trimmed by 1 base and 5 bases, with 11 bases remaining between them. The CDR3 is 14 amino acids.

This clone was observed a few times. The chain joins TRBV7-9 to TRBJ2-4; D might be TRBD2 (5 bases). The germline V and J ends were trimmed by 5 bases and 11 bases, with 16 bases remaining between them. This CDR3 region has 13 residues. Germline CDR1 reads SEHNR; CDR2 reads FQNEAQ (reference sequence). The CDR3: CASSPGRAVLQYF. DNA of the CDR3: TGTGCCAGCAGCCCGGGAAGGGCGGTCCTTCAGTACTTC.